This entry describes one T cell receptor (beta chain). No antigen is known for it. Within one base of it there is no much larger clone, and no base qualities were kept. This entry is derived from a study of technical replicates of blood from a few donors (TCRdb year 2017). To prepare the library, the immunoSEQ multiplex PCR assay was applied. TCRdb carries this immuneACCESS record with in-frame sequences only. Its versions omit some clonotypes, under half of them owing to an unresolved V gene in the studies checked, with the rest unexplained. The sample table records tens of thousands of clones; 98% of these occur just once. The ten top clones hold roughly 0.15% of the sample. The clonotype was recovered from a human donor in good health. Specimen: T cells isolated from PBMCs.

The DNA is as follows: TGTGCCAGCAGCTTAGAGGGTGACACAGATACGCAGTATTTT. This gives the protein CASSLEGDTDTQYF. The sequence links TRBV5-8 to TRBJ2-3, and the D gene may be TRBD2, 5 bases matching. Trimming at the junction amounts to 2 bases on V and 2 bases on J, and the germline ends lie 9 bases apart. Reading the germline V gene gives CDR1 SGHTS and CDR2 YDEGEE. The CDR3 measures 14 amino acids from cysteine to phenylalanine. The sequence is cut down to CDR3 DNA, 42 bases in frame from base 1. Supplemented by the reference TRBV5-8 and TRBJ2-3 proteins around the CDR3, the complete variable domain is EAGVTQSPTHLIKTRGQQATLRCSPISGHTSVYWYQQALGLGLQFLLWYDEGEERNRGNFPPRFSGRQFPNYSSELNVNALELEDSALYLCASSLEGDTDTQYFGPGTRLTVL.